These T cell receptor beta chains were read from a single sample in a study of graft-versus-host responses after intestinal transplantation. Their specific antigens are unknown. TCRdb's table, derived via immunoSEQ multiplex PCR, lists solely in-frame clones and lacks some. The sample carries about 100,000 clones, 87% recorded once. The source was unstimulated CD4+ T cells sorted from spleen or lymph node cells, collected before transplant. These receptors were obtained from a human donor who was the organ donor for an intestinal transplant. The CDR3 runs from the conserved cysteine through the conserved F or W. The D gene is left open where the match is weak. Some rows have no size entry. The others give once, few or many, or a class for an expanded clone.

size,V,J,D,DNA,CDR3
.,TRBV11-3,TRBJ1-5,TRBD1,TGTGCCAGCAGCTTCGACAGGGATAATCAGCCCCAGCATTTT,CASSFDRDNQPQHF
.,TRBV11-3,TRBJ1-3,TRBD1,TGTGCCAGCAGCCTGGACAGGGCTGGAAACACCATATATTTT,CASSLDRAGNTIYF
.,TRBV6-1,TRBJ2-1,.,TGTGCCAGCAGCTACTACGACAGGGAGCAGTTCTTC,CASSYYDREQFF
.,TRBV5-1,TRBJ2-3,.,TGCGCCAGCTGCACAGCTCAGGTTAGCACAGGTACGCAGTATTTT,CASCTAQVSTGTQYF
.,TRBV4-1,TRBJ2-6,.,TGCGCCAGCAGCCAAGGGGCTTACTCTGGGGCCAACGTCCTGACTTTC,CASSQGAYSGANVLTF
.,TRBV2,TRBJ1-4,.,TGTGCCAGCAGTCTCCGGTTAGGGAATGAAAAACTGTTTTTT,CASSLRLGNEKLFF
.,TRBV5-4,TRBJ2-3,.,TGTGCCAGCAGCTTGGGGGTCGGGGGAGGCACAGATACGCAGTATTTT,CASSLGVGGGTDTQYF
.,TRBV19,TRBJ1-1,TRBD1,TGTGCCAGTAGAGGAGCAGGGGGTGGTACTGAAGCTTTCTTT,CASRGAGGGTEAFF
.,TRBV6-5,TRBJ1-2,TRBD1,TGTGCCAGCAGTACGAGACAGGGGAGCTCCTCTGGCTACACCTTC,CASSTRQGSSSGYTF
few,TRBV5-6,TRBJ1-4,.,TGTGCCAGCAGCTTGGGGGGGAGGTTTGAAAAACTGTTTTTT,CASSLGGRFEKLFF
.,TRBV5-6,TRBJ2-5,.,TGTGCCAGCAGCACAAGACTAGGTAGATTCTTTGGGACCCAGTACTTC,CASSTRLGRFFGTQYF
.,TRBV10-3,TRBJ2-7,.,TGTGCCATCAGTGAAGGGACCCCGGCGGGGGAGCAGTACTTC,CAISEGTPAGEQYF
once,TRBV5-8,TRBJ2-5,.,TGTGCCAGCAGCCAAAGACTGGGGTTCGGAGAGACCCAGTACTTC,CASSQRLGFGETQYF
.,TRBV28,TRBJ1-5,TRBD1,TGTGCCAGCAGTTACCCGGACAGGGCCAATCAGCCCCAGCATTTT,CASSYPDRANQPQHF
.,TRBV9,TRBJ1-1,.,TGTGCCAGCAGCTTGGGAGGGGCCTGGAACACTGAAGCTTTCTTT,CASSLGGAWNTEAFF
once,TRBV2,TRBJ1-5,.,TGTGCCAGCAGTGGACAGGTCAATAGCAATCAGCCCCAGCATTTT,CASSGQVNSNQPQHF
.,TRBV5-1,TRBJ1-6,TRBD1,TGCGCCAGCAGCTTGGACGGGACAGGGGGCGGTTCACCCCTCCACTTT,CASSLDGTGGGSPLHF
.,TRBV5-3,TRBJ1-1,.,TGTGCCAGAAGCTTGGAATTTAGGAGGGAAGCTTTCTTT,CARSLEFRREAFF
.,TRBV19,TRBJ1-2,.,TGTGCCAGTAGTATATCAAGAAGTAGTGGCTACACCTTC,CASSISRSSGYTF
.,TRBV4-2,TRBJ2-7,TRBD1,TGTGCCAGCAGCCAAGATAGAGGTTGGGGAACGGGACAGACAACCTACGAGCAGTACTTC,CASSQDRGWGTGQTTYEQYF
.,TRBV4-1,TRBJ2-1,.,TGCGCCAGCAGCCTTCCTTTTAAAAGCTCCTACAATGAGCAGTTCTTC,CASSLPFKSSYNEQFF
once,TRBV4-1,TRBJ2-1,.,TGCGCCAGCAGCCAGCCTACAGGTAGCTCCTACAATGAGCAGTTCTTC,CASSQPTGSSYNEQFF
few,TRBV7-2,TRBJ1-2,TRBD1,TGTGCCAGCAGCTCCACAGGGGAATATGGCTACACCTTC,CASSSTGEYGYTF
.,TRBV2,TRBJ2-7,.,TGTGCCAGCCGGCCCAGGGGTGTGTTGGACGAGCAGTACTTC,CASRPRGVLDEQYF
.,TRBV6-1,TRBJ1-1,.,TGTGCCAGCAGTTCAGGACAGCTGAACACTGAAGCTTTCTTT,CASSSGQLNTEAFF
.,TRBV12-5,TRBJ1-1,.,TGTGCTATGGGAGAGGGCCGTGACGGGGCTTTCTTT,CAMGEGRDGAFF
.,TRBV6-5,TRBJ1-5,TRBD1,TGTGCCAGCAGTTCTACAGGGGCGCCAAATCAGCCCCAGCATTTT,CASSSTGAPNQPQHF
.,TRBV27,TRBJ1-1,.,TGTGCCAGCAGTTTCCAGACGAACACTGAAGCTTTCTTT,CASSFQTNTEAFF
.,TRBV28,TRBJ1-1,.,TGTGCCAGCAGTTCCAACACTGAAGCTTTCTTT,CASSSNTEAFF
.,TRBV6-5,TRBJ1-1,.,TGTGCCAGCAGTTACTCACGGGGGACTGAAGCTTTCTTT,CASSYSRGTEAFF
.,TRBV27,TRBJ2-4,TRBD2,TGTGCCAGCAGTCAGACCGGGAGGGGGAAAACAGCCAAAAACATTCAGTACTTC,CASSQTGRGKTAKNIQYF
few,TRBV25-1,TRBJ2-7,TRBD1,TGTGCCAGCAGTGATCCCCTCAGACAGGGGGTCTACGAGCAGTACTTC,CASSDPLRQGVYEQYF
.,TRBV5-4,TRBJ2-7,.,TGTGCCAGCAGCTTGGGCAGCTCCTACGAGCAGTACTTC,CASSLGSSYEQYF
once,TRBV19,TRBJ1-2,.,TGTGCCAGTAGTGCCGATGGGGGTTCCGGGGGCTACACCTTC,CASSADGGSGGYTF
.,TRBV20-1,TRBJ1-2,TRBD1,TGCAGTGTAGACAGGGTCAATGGCTACACCTTC,CSVDRVNGYTF